The rows below give T cell receptor beta chains drawn from one sample of a study of low-dose radiotherapy and immunotherapy resistance in tumors. One entry per CDR3 protein, called by TCRdb with MiXCR from the reads. Of tens of thousands of distinct CDR3 sequences detected, approximately 25% appear once; the ten largest clones hold about 6.6%. Sequencing was performed on PBMCs, taken before treatment. Receptors originate from a male donor with rectosigmoid adenocarcinoma. The CDR3 runs from the conserved cysteine through the conserved F or W. D genes are given only for firm matches. Only part of the rows carry a size: once, few, many, or a class if the clone is expanded.

TRBV19	TRBD1	.	TRBJ2-1	TGTGCCAGTAGTTTATCCGGGACAGGGAGGTCCTACAATGAGCAGTTCTTC	CASSLSGTGRSYNEQFF
TRBV5-1	.	.	TRBJ2-5	TGCGCCAGCAGCTTGGTCGGGCGGGGAACGTACCAAGAGACCCAGTACTTC	CASSLVGRGTYQETQYF
TRBV9	.	.	TRBJ2-3	TGTGCCAGCAGCCCCGGGAATCCTAGCACAGATACGCAGTATTTT	CASSPGNPSTDTQYF
TRBV28	.	many	TRBJ2-7	TGTGCCAGCAGCAGCCCAATAAGCTACGAGCAGTACTTC	CASSSPISYEQYF
TRBV20-1	.	many	TRBJ2-7	TGCAGTGCTCAATCCGGGGTGACCTACGAGCAGTACTTC	CSAQSGVTYEQYF
TRBV6-6	TRBD1	many	TRBJ1-2	TGTGCCAGCAATCGACAGGGCCCTAACTATGGCTACACCTTC	CASNRQGPNYGYTF
TRBV7-2	TRBD1	many	TRBJ2-1	TGTGCCAGCAGCTTAGCGGGGACAGGCGCCCAAATGAAGCAGTTCTTC	CASSLAGTGAQMKQFF
TRBV7-2	.	many	TRBJ1-3	TGTGCCAGCAGCCTCCGGAACTCTGGAAACACCATATATTTT	CASSLRNSGNTIYF
TRBV7-2	.	many	TRBJ2-2	TGTGCCAGCAGCTTAGCTTGGGGGAACACCGGGGAGCTGTTTTTT	CASSLAWGNTGELFF
TRBV29-1	.	many	TRBJ2-2	TGCAGCGTTGGGGCAGCCACGAACACCGGGGAGCTGTTTTTT	CSVGAATNTGELFF
TRBV7-8	TRBD1	once	TRBJ1-4	TGTGCCAGCAGCCCAATCTACCGGGACAGGCGTGAAAAACTGTTTTTT	CASSPIYRDRREKLFF
TRBV7-2	.	many	TRBJ1-1	TGTGCCAGCAGCCCACCGGGACTTCCGGGCTCCAGGCGGGCTTTCTTT	CASSPPGLPGSRRAFF
TRBV28	.	many	TRBJ1-2	TGTGCCAGCAATCCGGGGGCACGGTATGGCTACACCTTC	CASNPGARYGYTF
TRBV19	TRBD2	.	TRBJ2-5	TGTGCCAGCGGGAGGGTAGAGACCCAGTACTTC	CASGRVETQYF
TRBV5-5	.	.	TRBJ1-2	TGTGCCAGCAGCTTGACCCCAGGGAATGGCTACACCTTC	CASSLTPGNGYTF
TRBV4-3	.	.	TRBJ2-1	TGCGCCAGCAGCCCGGGACTTCAAGGGGAGCAGTTCTTC	CASSPGLQGEQFF
TRBV6-5	TRBD1	many	TRBJ2-2	TGTGCCAGCAGTTACTCGACAGGGCCGCGGACGATACGGAACACCGGGGAGCTGTTTTTT	CASSYSTGPRTIRNTGELFF
TRBV2	TRBD2	many	TRBJ2-2	TGTGCCAGCAGACGAGCGGGGGATAAAACCGGGGAGCTGTTTTTT	CASRRAGDKTGELFF
TRBV19	.	many	TRBJ2-1	TGTGCCAGTAGTATTGGGTTGTCCAATGAGCAGTTCTTC	CASSIGLSNEQFF
TRBV28	.	.	TRBJ1-5	TGTGCCAGCACCCCCACAGGTGGTTGGCAGCCCCAGCATTTT	CASTPTGGWQPQHF
TRBV7-2	TRBD2	many	TRBJ2-7	TGTGCCAGCAGCTTAGCGCGGGGGGCAATGTACGAGCAGTACTTC	CASSLARGAMYEQYF
TRBV28	.	many	TRBJ1-2	TGTGCCAGCAGTTCCCCCCGGGGGGACTATGGCTACACCTTC	CASSSPRGDYGYTF
TRBV2	.	many	TRBJ1-5	TGTGCCAGCAGTACGCCAGGGTCACTCAATCAGCCCCAGCATTTT	CASSTPGSLNQPQHF
TRBV12-3/TRBV12-4	TRBD2	many	TRBJ2-7	TGTGCCAGCAGAGGACTAGCGGGTTCCTACGAGCAGTACTTC	CASRGLAGSYEQYF
TRBV19	TRBD2	many	TRBJ2-7	TGTGCCAGTAGTGCCAAACCGACTAGCCGTAACCTCGAGCAGTACTTC	CASSAKPTSRNLEQYF
TRBV5-4	.	many	TRBJ2-5	TGTGCCAGCAGCTTGATAGGAGGGAACCCGTACCAAGAGACCCAGTACTTC	CASSLIGGNPYQETQYF
TRBV7-8	.	many	TRBJ1-1	TGTGCCAGCAGCTCTCGGGACTTTGGGGACACTGAAGCTTTCTTT	CASSSRDFGDTEAFF
TRBV4-1	.	many	TRBJ2-7	TGCGCCAGCAGCGAAAGGGACGGAGGCTCCTACGAGCAGTACTTC	CASSERDGGSYEQYF
TRBV6-2/TRBV6-3	TRBD1	many	TRBJ2-7	TGTGCCAGCAGTTACTTCGGCAGGGGGCGGGAGCAGTACTTC	CASSYFGRGREQYF
TRBV7-6	.	many	TRBJ1-2	TGTGCCAGCAGCTTAGGGGGGGAGTATGGCTACACCTTC	CASSLGGEYGYTF
TRBV20-1	TRBD1	many	TRBJ1-5	TGCAGTGCTGACAGGGGCCTTAGCAATCAGCCCCAGCATTTT	CSADRGLSNQPQHF